This TCR beta chain was retrieved from a study of shared clonotypes between healthy human individuals. In the study overall: There were three CD4 naive, three CD4 memory, two CD8 naive and one CD8 memory plates per donor.

Study outcomes and limitations: Rarefaction showed that sequencing of sorted subsets was incomplete (despite large depth).

Repertoires were generated with immunoSEQ multiplex PCR, while TCRdb's copy carries only in-frame clones and drops some. The table lists around 640,000 clones, roughly 95% of them singletons. The germline V gene encodes CDR1 SGDLS and CDR2 YYNGEE. This CDR3 has 14 amino acids. J was trimmed by 6 bases and V by 0 bases; bases with no gene match: 2. A remark on this clone: The antigen remains undetermined.

CD45RO-negative cells were positively selected for CCR7, leaving out terminally differentiated effector memory CD45RA+ cells. The source material was naive CD8+ T cells sorted from blood. The clonotype originates from a woman in her 30s in good health. This chain connects TRBV9 to TRBJ1-5; 8 nucleotides agree with TRBD1. In DNA form, the CDR3 reads TGTGCCAGCAGCGTAGGGACAGGGCTTCAGCCCCAGCATTTT. It yields the protein CASSVGTGLQPQHF.